These 12 T cell receptor beta chains were sequenced from one sample in a study of T cells in localized non-small cell lung cancer. TCRdb's copy holds only in-frame clones and misses some; the assay was immunoSEQ multiplex PCR. The table includes tens of thousands of clones, 88% detected once. The sample in question was peripheral blood, obtained before any cancer treatment. The receptors were sampled from a woman aged 40-69 years with stage I squamous cell lung carcinoma.

This clone was recorded a few times. The chain employs TRBV15 and TRBJ1-5; weak D call: TRBD1 (5 bases). CDR3 length: 14 residues. Trimming shortened V by 3 bases and J by 6 bases, and 12 bases separated the two germline ends. CDR1 is LNHNV, CDR2 YYDKDF, per germline (reference sequence). The CDR3 region has the DNA TGTGCCACCAGCAGTTCTCCGGGGGGTCAGCCCCAGCATTTT. Protein sequence: CATSSSPGGQPQHF.

V usage is TRBV9 and J usage is TRBJ2-2; D unclear. V was shortened by 0 bases and J by 4 bases, with 7 bases between the two germline ends. Germline V gene lookup returns CDR1 SGDLS and CDR2 YYNGEE. This CDR3 contains 14 residues. CDR3 in amino acids: CASSVAPSTGELFF. The CDR3 DNA sequence: TGTGCCAGCAGCGTAGCTCCCAGCACCGGGGAGCTGTTTTTT. The variable domain in full, with the rest retrieved from reference TRBV9 and TRBJ2-2, is DSGVTQTPKHLITATGQRVTLRCSPRSGDLSVYWYQQSLDQGLQFLIQYYNGEERAKGNILERFSAQQFPDLHSELNLSSLELGDSALYFCASSVAPSTGELFFGEGSRLTVL.

This rearrangement joins TRBV6-1 to TRBJ2-1, with TRBD1 identical over 8 bases. Germline-derived CDR1 and CDR2 are MNHNS and SASEGT. The CDR3 spans 14 residues. Trimming at V came to 5 bases and at J to 8 bases, leaving 8 bases not matched to a gene. CDR3 DNA sequence: TGTGCCAGCAGTTCACAGGGGGGAGGCTATGAGCAGTTCTTC. As protein: CASSSQGGGYEQFF.

The chain combines TRBV7-9 with TRBJ2-7; no clear D. Germline CDR1 is SEHNR and CDR2 is FQNEAQ (reference sequence). V lost 2 bases to trimming and J lost 0 bases, with 8 bases between them. The CDR3 runs to 14 residues. CDR3 sequence reads: CASSLSFASYEQYF. DNA of the CDR3: TGTGCCAGCAGCTTAAGTTTCGCCTCCTACGAGCAGTACTTC.

V gene TRBV5-4 combines with J gene TRBJ1-1; 10 bases match TRBD1. CDR1 and CDR2 (germline): SGHNT, YYREEE (reference sequence). V was clipped by 4 bases and J by 3 bases; unmatched bases: 6. CDR3 length: 15 amino acids. DNA of the CDR3: TGTGCCAGCAGCCCGGCGGGACAGGGGCACACTGAAGCTTTCTTT. Amino acids: CASSPAGQGHTEAFF.

This clone has only one observation. The V and J genes are TRBV2 and TRBJ2-2, with 11 bases that match TRBD2. With 4 bases clipped from V and 5 bases from J, the junction kept 0 bases outside the gene matches. In germline, CDR1 is SNHLY, CDR2 FYNNEI. The CDR3 is made up of 14 amino acids. The CDR3 loop is CASSGLAGTGELFF. CDR3 in DNA: TGTGCCAGCAGTGGACTAGCGGGGACCGGGGAGCTGTTTTTT. The full variable domain, rest sourced from reference TRBV2 and TRBJ2-2, is EPEVTQTPSHQVTQMGQEVILRCVPISNHLYFYWYRQILGQKVEFLVSFYNNEISEKSEIFDDQFSVERPDGSNFTLKIRSTKLEDSAMYFCASSGLAGTGELFFGEGSRLTVL.

The CDR3, as DNA: TGTGCCAGCTCCCATGGACTAGCGGGGGAAGCCGGGGAGCTGTTTTTT. Amino acids: CASSHGLAGEAGELFF. The chain uses TRBV9 and TRBJ2-2; 13 bases map to TRBD2. The ends lost 7 bases at V and 6 bases at J; junction bases unmatched: 9. The germline CDR1 and CDR2 sequences are SGDLS and YYNGEE. The CDR3 loop spans 16 amino acids.

This chain links TRBV7-9 with TRBJ2-7; perhaps D is TRBD1 or TRBD2 (5 bases each). V was shortened by 6 bases and J by 4 bases, with 13 bases between the two germline ends. The CDR3 extends over 13 amino acids. The germline CDR1 and CDR2 sequences are SEHNR and FQNEAQ (reference sequence). CDR3 loop: CASRRDPKYEQYF. CDR3 nucleotides: TGTGCCAGCAGGAGGGACCCCAAGTACGAGCAGTACTTC.

The chain combines TRBV4-2 with TRBJ1-4; 8 bases line up with TRBD1. V lost 3 bases and J lost 6; bases outside the gene matches: 3. Germline V gene data show CDR1 as LGHNA and CDR2 as YNFKEQ. The CDR3 loop spans 14 amino acids. The CDR3 coding sequence is TGTGCCAGCAGCCATGGGACAGGCGATGAAAAACTGTTTTTT. The encoded protein is CASSHGTGDEKLFF.

Points on this clone: Distinct nucleotide sequences in the sample also encode this CDR3. The V and J genes are TRBV5-4 and TRBJ1-1; no clear D. The CDR3 contains 14 residues. V shed 0 bases and J shed 1 base, with 7 bases lying between them. From germline, CDR1 is SGHNT and CDR2 YYREEE (reference sequence). This chain's CDR3 is CASSLGRGNTEAFF. The CDR3 nucleotides read TGTGCCAGCAGCTTGGGGCGGGGGAACACTGAAGCTTTCTTT.

This sequence joins TRBV5-4 and TRBJ1-2; D is perhaps TRBD1 (5 bases). The germline V gene encodes CDR1 SGHNT and CDR2 YYREEE (reference sequence). The CDR3 covers 16 residues. V shed 3 bases and J shed 1 base, with 16 bases lying between them. CDR3 loop: CASSSGQGEINYGYTF. Written as DNA, the CDR3 is TGTGCCAGCAGCTCGGGGCAGGGCGAAATTAACTATGGCTACACCTTC.

The chain links TRBV27 to TRBJ1-6; TRBD1 might be the D (6 bases). The V gene lost 3 bases and the J gene lost 6 bases, with 12 bases spanning the gap. This CDR3 is built from 15 residues. CDR1 and CDR2 from the germline V gene are MNHEY and SMNVEV (reference sequence). CDR3 bases: TGTGCCAGCAGTTTTACGGGACACATTAATTCACCCCTCCACTTT. This translates into CASSFTGHINSPLHF.